The sequence of this T cell receptor (beta chain) was determined in a study of OX40 agonist ivuxolimab in advanced cancers. Whole-study results and caveats: Undetermined was the antigen specificity of the expanded peripheral T cells. There were also nonresponders showing low normalized T-cell clonal expansion. At 0.1 to 3.0 mg/kg and by week 6, clonal expansion occurred in CD4+ and CD8+ blood T cells.

The cohort excluded patients with autoimmune disease history or systemic immunosuppression. This clone has a handful of counts. The antigen is not known. V was cut by 4 bases and J by 0 bases, with 16 bases left in between. This CDR3 spans 17 amino acids. Germline CDR1 and CDR2: SNHLY and FYNNEI. The data were produced by immunoSEQ multiplex PCR, yet TCRdb's version contains in-frame clones alone and is incomplete. This sample has about 28,000 clones, with 85% to 90% found just once. The V call is TRBV2, the J call TRBJ1-3; TRBD1 might be the D (5 bases). The receptor's source is an adult with an advanced solid tumor such as melanoma, head and neck, liver or kidney cancer. The sample in question was CD4+ or CD8+ T cells sorted from blood, obtained in a trial of the OX40 agonist ivuxolimab. The CDR3 here is CASSGGPLGYSGNTIYF. The CDR3 DNA reads TGTGCCAGCAGTGGGGGACCTCTGGGTTACTCTGGAAACACCATATATTTT. Full variable domain (missing parts from reference TRBV2 and TRBJ1-3): EPEVTQTPSHQVTQMGQEVILRCVPISNHLYFYWYRQILGQKVEFLVSFYNNEISEKSEIFDDQFSVERPDGSNFTLKIRSTKLEDSAMYFCASSGGPLGYSGNTIYFGEGSWLTVV.